Below are 18 T cell receptor beta chains sequenced from a single sample in a study of patients and donors after allogeneic stem cell transplantation. TCRdb re-called the RT-PCR reads through MiXCR, storing one row per CDR3 protein. The table lists under 170,000 distinct CDR3 sequences, approximately 37% of them singletons. Sequencing used blood, either unsorted or a sorted T cell fraction (not recorded which). The receptors originated from a human donor who was either an allogeneic HSCT recipient or a stem cell or donor lymphocyte infusion donor (not recorded which). It is not recorded whose cells these are; they may come from a transplant donor.

This chain uses TRBV29-1 with TRBJ2-3; D may correspond to TRBD1 or TRBD2 (5 bases each). Trimming cost V 4 bases and J 6 bases, with 17 bases left between them. CDR1 is SQVTM, CDR2 ANQGSEA, per germline. The CDR3 covers 14 residues. The CDR3 coding sequence is TGCAGCGTTGTCCGGGGCGGCCCGTGGGATACGCAGTATTTT. It yields the protein CSVVRGGPWDTQYF.

The chain has TRBV10-3 and TRBJ2-1; 14 bases fit TRBD2. V trimming: 5 bases; J trimming: 7 bases; junction bases outside the gene matches: 1. The CDR3 is 14 residues long. Germline CDR1 ENHRY, CDR2 SYGVKD. This CDR3 reads CAISWTSGGNEQFF. CDR3 sequence (DNA): TGTGCCATCAGTTGGACTAGCGGGGGGAATGAGCAGTTCTTC.

The rearrangement links TRBV27 to TRBJ2-7; TRBD2 is a possible D gene (6 bases). There are 13 residues in the CDR3. Germline CDR1 is MNHEY and CDR2 is SMNVEV (reference sequence). V gave up 6 bases and J gave up 4 bases, with 13 bases separating them. CDR3 region: CASSRGDAYEQYF. The DNA for the CDR3 is TGTGCCAGCAGCCGCGGGGACGCATACGAGCAGTACTTC.

The chain combines TRBV20-1 with TRBJ1-1, with TRBD1 matching over 7 bases. The CDR3 length is 16 residues. V trimming: 1 base; J trimming: 4 bases; junction bases outside the gene matches: 12. CDR1 and CDR2 (germline): DFQATT, SNEGSKA (reference sequence). CDR3 loop: CSARVVGGEGSTEAFF. The CDR3 region has the DNA TGCAGTGCTAGAGTCGTAGGGGGCGAGGGGAGCACTGAAGCTTTCTTT.

V is TRBV6-2 or TRBV6-3 and J is TRBJ1-1; D possibly corresponds to TRBD1 (5 bases). The germline CDR1 and CDR2 sequences are MNHEY and SVGEGT. V was pared by 1 base and J by 11 bases, with 11 bases between. The CDR3 consists of 12 residues. The CDR3 reads CASSYWRQMAFF. The CDR3 nucleotides are TGTGCCAGCAGTTACTGGAGACAGATGGCTTTCTTT.

The table lists this clonotype with many counts. The chain combines TRBV12-3 or TRBV12-4 with TRBJ1-6; maybe TRBD1 (5 bases). The V and J ends lost 5 bases and 7 bases respectively, with 12 bases between them. The length of the CDR3 is 14 residues. The CDR3 DNA sequence: TGTGCCAGCAGTGTGGGACGGGAAAATTCACCCCTCCACTTT. Translation: CASSVGRENSPLHF.

This chain uses TRBV25-1 with TRBJ2-5; tentative D call: TRBD1 (6 bases). V was shortened by 4 bases and J by 1 base, with 19 bases between the two germline ends. The length of the CDR3 is 17 residues. Germline lookup yields CDR1 MGHDK and CDR2 SYGVNS. CDR3 DNA: TGTGCCAGCAGTGTCCGGTTGGGACAATTCTCCCAAGAGACCCAGTACTTC. Translating it yields CASSVRLGQFSQETQYF.

This clonotype showed up just a few times. The chain employs TRBV5-1 and TRBJ1-6, with D possibly TRBD1 on 6 matching bases. The germline V gene encodes CDR1 SGHRS and CDR2 YFSETQ. V lost 0 bases, J lost 7 bases, and 23 bases lay in between. The CDR3 has 19 residues. Written as DNA, the CDR3 is TGCGCCAGCAGCTTGGCGGAACCGGAACAGGGAAGGAGGAATTCACCCCTCCACTTT. Translation: CASSLAEPEQGRRNSPLHF.

This rearrangement joins TRBV5-5 to TRBJ1-1, with 9 bases lining up with TRBD1. The CDR3 is 14 amino acids. CDR1 is SGHKS and CDR2 is YYEKEE in the germline V gene (reference sequence). The CDR3 DNA reads as TGTGTCTCGTCTCGGACAGGGGCGAACACTGAAGCTTTCTTT. Translation gives CVSSRTGANTEAFF.

The chain has TRBV28 and TRBJ1-1; the match to TRBD1 covers 8 bases. The junction had 7 bases not matched to a gene; V was cut back by 10 bases and J by 3 bases. The CDR3 is 13 residues long. Germline CDR1 is MDHEN and CDR2 is SYDVKM. The CDR3 reads CATDRGGYTEAFF. In DNA form, the CDR3 reads TGTGCCACCGACAGGGGAGGATACACTGAAGCTTTCTTT.

A few counts support this clonotype. The CDR3 DNA is TGTGCCAGCAGCTTTGGGGCGGGAGATGAGCAGTTCTTC. It specifies CASSFGAGDEQFF. The chain uses TRBV5-6 and TRBJ2-1; TRBD2 agrees at 7 bases. The CDR3 loop spans 13 amino acids. CDR1 and CDR2 (germline): SGHDT, YYEEEE. Trimming cost V 2 bases and J 8 bases; bases outside gene matches: 4.

This chain uses TRBV6-5 with TRBJ2-5; D call uncertain. Trimming removed 6 bases from V and 3 bases from J, with 5 bases in between. CDR3 length equals 11 residues. From germline, CDR1 is MNHEY and CDR2 SVGAGI. The chain's CDR3 is CASSTEETQYF. The CDR3 region has the DNA TGTGCCAGCAGCACCGAAGAGACCCAGTACTTC.

This chain connects TRBV7-6 to TRBJ1-1; D gene unclear. Trimming took 5 bases from V and 4 from J, leaving 20 bases between them. The CDR3 length is 16 residues. Germline V gene lookup returns CDR1 SGHVS and CDR2 FNYEAQ. The CDR3 bases are TGTGCCAGCAGCATAGTTCCCAAGGGTAGGTTCACTGAAGCTTTCTTT. Protein: CASSIVPKGRFTEAFF.

The chain combines TRBV28 with TRBJ2-4, with D uncertain. The CDR3 spans 15 residues. The V end lost 1 base, the J end lost 0 bases, and 7 bases lay between the germline ends. From germline, CDR1 is MDHEN and CDR2 SYDVKM. This CDR3 is CASSLFKGAKNIQYF. Here the CDR3 DNA reads TGTGCCAGCAGTTTATTCAAGGGAGCCAAAAACATTCAGTACTTC.

The genes are TRBV6-5 and TRBJ2-1, with 10 bases that match TRBD1. Per germline, CDR1 MNHEY and CDR2 SVGAGI. V was pared by 4 bases and J by 6 bases, with 15 bases of the junction left unmatched. The CDR3 has 18 residues. DNA of the CDR3: TGTGCCAGCAGTTCCTGGGTCCGGGGACAGGGGAATCCCAATGAGCAGTTCTTC. Its protein is CASSSWVRGQGNPNEQFF.

Note on this clonotype: One end of the junction is discordant with germline, which a read error may explain. CDR3 amino acids: CSISKGQGKENYGYTF. Here the CDR3 DNA reads TGTTCCATCAGCAAAGGACAGGGAAAGGAGAACTATGGCTACACCTTC. This chain links TRBV10-3 with TRBJ1-2, with 8 bases matching TRBD1. CDR1 is ENHRY and CDR2 is SYGVKD in the germline V gene. This CDR3 region has 16 residues.

This clonotype was counted a few times. The DNA for the CDR3 is TGCAGCGTTGCTAGGGGAGAAGGGTGGAACTATGGCTACACCTTC. This encodes CSVARGEGWNYGYTF. This sequence joins TRBV29-1 and TRBJ1-2, with D maybe TRBD1 (5 bases). V dropped 4 bases and J dropped 2 bases, with 17 bases sitting between them. CDR1 SQVTM and CDR2 ANQGSEA come from the germline V gene. The CDR3 runs to 15 residues.

This clonotype has ten or more counts. This chain connects TRBV29-1 to TRBJ1-1; no clear D. Trimming took off 3 bases at V and 1 base at J, with 15 bases between the two ends. CDR1 and CDR2 (germline): SQVTM, ANQGSEA. CDR3 length: 15 amino acids. CDR3 region: CSVDHWRQANTEAFF. CDR3 nucleotides: TGCAGCGTTGACCATTGGAGGCAGGCGAACACTGAAGCTTTCTTT.